A single sample gave rise to the 24 T cell receptor beta chains below, sequenced in a study of T cell responses to AZD1222 COVID-19 vaccine. Using immunoSEQ multiplex PCR, the repertoire was profiled, and TCRdb retains in-frame clones only, with some absent. The repertoire holds 150,000 to 200,000 clones, with just over 85% as singletons. The specimen comprised peripheral blood, sampled 28 days after the second AZD1222 dose. The receptor set was obtained from an adult who received the AZD1222 COVID-19 vaccine.

The chain employs TRBV11-3 and TRBJ1-1, with D possibly matching TRBD1 (5 bases). Trimming took 4 bases from V and 4 from J, leaving 16 bases between them. The length of the CDR3 is 15 residues. CDR1 and CDR2 (germline): SGHNT, YENEEA. The chain's CDR3 is CASSSSPGGLTEAFF. The CDR3 nucleotides are TGTGCCAGCAGCTCATCTCCTGGGGGTCTCACTGAAGCTTTCTTT.

This chain uses TRBV7-2 with TRBJ1-1; D is uncertain. This CDR3 comprises 14 residues. V was shortened by 2 bases and J by 2 bases, with 9 bases between the two germline ends. Germline CDR1 is SGHTA and CDR2 is FQGNSA. The CDR3 here is CASSLQVINTEAFF. Here the CDR3 DNA reads TGTGCCAGCAGCTTACAGGTGATTAACACTGAAGCTTTCTTT.

The V and J genes are TRBV4-2 and TRBJ2-5; 11 bases fit TRBD1. The CDR3 has 16 amino acids. The trim removed 4 bases at V and 3 bases at J, leaving 7 bases unmatched. Germline V gives CDR1 LGHNA, CDR2 YNFKEQ. This CDR3 is CASSRGPGQGEETQYF. In DNA form, the CDR3 reads TGTGCCAGCAGCCGGGGACCGGGACAGGGGGAAGAGACCCAGTACTTC.

This clone was observed once. The rearrangement joins TRBV4-2 to TRBJ2-7; the D is unclear. This CDR3 region has 15 residues. In germline, CDR1 is LGHNA, CDR2 YNFKEQ. Trimming removed 1 base at V and 0 bases at J, with 10 bases between. The CDR3, as DNA: TGTGCCAGCAGCCAAGGGACCCTCCTCTCCTACGAGCAGTACTTC. Amino acid sequence: CASSQGTLLSYEQYF.

The chain is built from TRBV25-1 and TRBJ2-7; possible D gene TRBD2, 6 bases. The length of the CDR3 is 13 residues. The germline V and J ends were trimmed by 3 bases and 5 bases, with 11 bases remaining between them. The V gene's germline CDR1 is MGHDK and CDR2 SYGVNS. The CDR3 region has the DNA TGTGCCAGCAGTGAGGAGGGTAGGCACGAGCAGTACTTC. Its protein product is CASSEEGRHEQYF.

The V and J genes are TRBV6-4 and TRBJ1-4, with a weak D call TRBD1 (5 bases). The CDR3 has 13 amino acids. V was clipped by 4 bases and J by 6 bases, with 9 bases between them. CDR1 and CDR2 (germline): MRHNA, SNTAGT. The CDR3 region has the DNA TGTGCCAGCAGTGCCGGCAGGGATGAAAAACTGTTTTTT. Translated, it gives CASSAGRDEKLFF.

This clone was seen only once. The CDR3 nucleotides are TGTGCCAGCAGTTACGGGACTCCATTCACCCTCCACTTT. As protein: CASSYGTPFTLHF. This chain uses TRBV6-5 with TRBJ1-6, with D possibly being TRBD1 (5 bases). V was clipped by 2 bases and J by 14 bases, with 13 bases between them. This CDR3 region has 13 residues. Per germline, CDR1 MNHEY and CDR2 SVGAGI.

V usage is TRBV6-5 and J usage is TRBJ1-5; TRBD1 matches 8 bases. The CDR3 is 14 residues long. Germline lookup yields CDR1 MNHEY and CDR2 SVGAGI. Unmatched junction bases numbered 12, after V lost 7 bases and J lost 10 bases. The CDR3 here is CASTAGQGVFPQHF. CDR3 DNA sequence: TGTGCCAGCACCGCCGGACAGGGAGTCTTTCCCCAGCATTTT.

This rearrangement joins TRBV7-8 to TRBJ2-7; a weak D match, TRBD2 (6 bases). Germline V gene data show CDR1 as SGHVS and CDR2 as FQNEAQ. V dropped 0 bases and J dropped 0 bases, with 9 bases sitting between them. This CDR3 region has 15 residues. Here the CDR3 DNA reads TGTGCCAGCAGCTTAGCGGGGGGTCCCTCCTACGAGCAGTACTTC. Protein product: CASSLAGGPSYEQYF.

The chain employs TRBV10-1 and TRBJ2-7; possible D gene TRBD1, 6 bases. CDR1 and CDR2 (germline): WNHNN, SYGVQD (reference sequence). V lost 8 bases and J lost 5, with 10 bases in between. The CDR3 is 11 amino acids. The CDR3 loop is CASVHRDEQYF. DNA of the CDR3: TGCGCCAGCGTTCACAGGGACGAGCAGTACTTC.

The chain couples TRBV28 to TRBJ2-7; TRBD2 might be the D (5 bases). From germline, CDR1 is MDHEN and CDR2 SYDVKM. The CDR3 extends over 13 amino acids. Trimming shortened V by 5 bases and J by 3 bases, and 11 bases separated the two germline ends. The CDR3 coding sequence is TGTGCCAGCAGTAGAGGGAGAGGCTACGAGCAGTACTTC. Translation gives CASSRGRGYEQYF. The variable domain in full, completed from reference TRBV28 and TRBJ2-7, reads DVKVTQSSRYLVKRTGEKVFLECVQDMDHENMFWYRQDPGLGLRLIYFSYDVKMKEKGDIPEGYSVSREKKERFSLILESASTNQTSMYLCASSRGRGYEQYFGPGTRLTVT.

V and J are TRBV5-4 and TRBJ2-7, with D unclear. The germline V gene has CDR1 SGHNT and CDR2 YYREEE (reference sequence). The CDR3 covers 14 residues. V was pared by 4 bases and J by 6 bases, with 17 bases between. The CDR3 here is CASSGETRTSEQYF. For the CDR3, the DNA is TGTGCCAGCAGCGGAGAGACACGAACCTCCGAGCAGTACTTC.

The V and J genes are TRBV7-2 and TRBJ1-2, with TRBD1 as a possible D gene (5 bases). From germline, CDR1 is SGHTA and CDR2 FQGNSA. The V end lost 5 bases, the J end lost 1 base, and 8 bases lay between the germline ends. The CDR3 extends over 13 amino acids. The CDR3 loop is CASSPDSNYGYTF. CDR3 in DNA: TGTGCCAGCAGCCCTGACAGTAACTATGGCTACACCTTC.

The chain combines TRBV28 with TRBJ2-3; 10 positions agree with TRBD1. The CDR3 loop spans 16 amino acids. The V gene end was trimmed by 7 bases and the J gene end by 4 bases; junction bases not matched to a gene: 11. Germline V gene data show CDR1 as MDHEN and CDR2 as SYDVKM. The CDR3 coding sequence is TGTGCCAGCATCCAACCCCGGGACAGGGGTGCAGATACGCAGTATTTT. Translation gives CASIQPRDRGADTQYF. Full variable domain (outside the CDR3, taken from reference TRBV28 and TRBJ2-3): DVKVTQSSRYLVKRTGEKVFLECVQDMDHENMFWYRQDPGLGLRLIYFSYDVKMKEKGDIPEGYSVSREKKERFSLILESASTNQTSMYLCASIQPRDRGADTQYFGPGTRLTVL.

The V and J genes are TRBV7-9 and TRBJ1-1; D is unresolved. This CDR3 spans 12 amino acids. CDR1 SEHNR and CDR2 FQNEAQ come from the germline V gene (reference sequence). V was shortened by 4 bases and J by 5 bases, with 8 bases between the two germline ends. The CDR3 is CASSSMGTEAFF. The CDR3 DNA sequence: TGTGCCAGCAGCTCTATGGGGACTGAAGCTTTCTTT.

V and J are TRBV11-3 and TRBJ2-1; 9 bases match TRBD2. The CDR3 has 14 amino acids. Per the germline V gene, CDR1 is SGHNT and CDR2 is YENEEA. V was pared by 5 bases and J by 6 bases, with 5 bases of the junction left unmatched. CDR3 sequence: CASSPIAGANEQFF. CDR3 coding DNA: TGTGCCAGCAGCCCTATAGCGGGGGCCAATGAGCAGTTCTTC.

V gene TRBV10-1 combines with J gene TRBJ2-1, with 10 bases aligning to TRBD1. The germline V gene encodes CDR1 WNHNN and CDR2 SYGVQD (reference sequence). The CDR3 covers 15 residues. V trimming: 2 bases; J trimming: 7 bases; junction bases outside the gene matches: 5. CDR3 sequence (DNA): TGCGCCAGCAGTGAGGGTCCGGGACAGGGGAATGAGCAGTTCTTC. This encodes CASSEGPGQGNEQFF.

The rearrangement uses TRBV6-2 or TRBV6-3 and TRBJ2-1; tentatively, D is TRBD1 or TRBD2 (5 bases each). CDR1 is MNHEY, CDR2 SVGEGT, per germline. This CDR3 comprises 18 residues. V lost 0 bases, J lost 3 bases, and 18 bases lay in between. CDR3 DNA: TGTGCCAGCAGTTACTCGAATTCGGACATCCGGGGCTACAATGAGCAGTTCTTC. It translates to CASSYSNSDIRGYNEQFF.

V usage is TRBV10-3 and J usage is TRBJ1-1, with a possible D match to TRBD1 (5 bases). V lost 10 bases and J lost 3, with 15 bases in between. Per germline, CDR1 ENHRY and CDR2 SYGVKD. This CDR3 has 13 amino acids. CDR3 residues: CATGGTGDTEAFF. Here the CDR3 DNA reads TGTGCCACCGGGGGGACGGGGGACACTGAAGCTTTCTTT.

Only one count was recorded for this clone. V gene TRBV15 combines with J gene TRBJ2-1; 8 bases are a match to TRBD2. Germline V gene sequence: CDR1 LNHNV, CDR2 YYDKDF (reference sequence). V was pared by 6 bases and J by 10 bases, with 14 bases of the junction left unmatched. There are 15 residues in the CDR3. The CDR3 bases are TGTGCCACCAGTCCCGGGGGGGGCGCTGCGCGGGAGCAGTTCTTC. Translating it yields CATSPGGGAAREQFF.

This clone was picked up a small number of times. The gene calls are TRBV30 and TRBJ2-7, with TRBD2 matching over 13 bases. This CDR3 has 13 amino acids. Per the germline V gene, CDR1 is GTSNPN and CDR2 is SVGIG (reference sequence). V dropped 5 bases and J dropped 2; count of bases not matched to a gene: 0. This CDR3 reads CAWGTSGTYEQYF. CDR3 DNA sequence: TGTGCCTGGGGGACTAGCGGGACCTACGAGCAGTACTTC.

The J gene is TRBJ1-3, the V gene TRBV6-5, with D hard to call. V was trimmed by 7 bases and J by 3 bases, leaving 16 bases between them. The CDR3 is 15 residues long. CDR1 and CDR2 (germline): MNHEY, SVGAGI. The CDR3 sequence is CASILALGSGNTIYF. The CDR3 DNA follows: TGTGCCAGCATATTGGCACTAGGGAGTGGAAACACCATATATTTT.

V usage is TRBV20-1 and J usage is TRBJ2-7; D possibly corresponds to TRBD2 (6 bases). V shed 3 bases and J shed 4 bases, with 13 bases lying between them. Per the germline V gene, CDR1 is DFQATT and CDR2 is SNEGSKA (reference sequence). This CDR3 contains 13 residues. The CDR3 bases are TGCAGTGCTAGTTCCAGGGAGGCGTACGAGCAGTACTTC. Translated, it gives CSASSREAYEQYF.

The V gene is TRBV4-1, the J gene TRBJ2-7; maybe TRBD1 (6 bases). Trimming removed 4 bases at V and 2 bases at J, with 12 bases between. This CDR3 has 14 residues. Germline V gene data show CDR1 as MGHRA and CDR2 as YSYEKL. The CDR3 DNA is TGCGCCAGCAGCCCGCGGACAGTGACCTACGAGCAGTACTTC. Protein sequence: CASSPRTVTYEQYF.